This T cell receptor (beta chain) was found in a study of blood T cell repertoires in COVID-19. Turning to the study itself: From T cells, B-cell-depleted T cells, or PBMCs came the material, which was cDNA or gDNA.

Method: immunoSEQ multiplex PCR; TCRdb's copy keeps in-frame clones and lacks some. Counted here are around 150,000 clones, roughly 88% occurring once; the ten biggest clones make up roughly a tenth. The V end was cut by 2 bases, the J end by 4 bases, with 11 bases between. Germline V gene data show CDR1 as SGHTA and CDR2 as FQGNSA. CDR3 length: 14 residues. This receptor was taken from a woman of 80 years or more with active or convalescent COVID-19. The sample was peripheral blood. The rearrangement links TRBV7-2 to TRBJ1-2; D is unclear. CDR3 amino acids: CASSLYSRGYGYTF. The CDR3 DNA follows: TGTGCCAGCAGCTTATATTCCCGCGGCTATGGCTACACCTTC.